These T cell receptor beta chains were read from a single sample in a study of beta chain features in type 1 diabetes. The assay was immunoSEQ multiplex PCR, and TCRdb's table has in-frame clones only and misses some. The data contain 130,000 to 150,000 clones, about 10% of them singletons. Source material: naive CD4+ T cells from blood. These receptors all come from a man younger than 35 in good health. Each CDR3 is given with its conserved first and last residue. The D gene is left open where the match is weak. The size of a clone is reported for some rows only, either as once, few or many, or as a class for expanded clones.

clone_size,j_call,v_call,d_call,cdr3_aa,cdr3_nt
NA,TRBJ2-7,TRBV6-5,NA,CASSYILYEQYF,TGTGCCAGCAGTTACATTCTCTACGAGCAGTACTTC
few,TRBJ1-1,TRBV11-2,NA,CASSLQTGGYTEAFF,TGTGCCAGCAGCCTACAGACCGGAGGATATACTGAAGCTTTCTTT
few,TRBJ2-3,TRBV7-2,NA,CASSLIGLDTQYF,TGTGCCAGCAGCTTAATCGGTCTAGATACGCAGTATTTT
few,TRBJ2-1,TRBV11-2,TRBD1,CASSFGTGGYNEQFF,TGTGCCAGCAGCTTCGGGACAGGGGGTTACAATGAGCAGTTCTTC
few,TRBJ1-1,TRBV6-1,TRBD1,CGPSNTGGLNTEAFF,TGTGGCCCGTCAAACACAGGGGGATTGAACACTGAAGCTTTCTTT
NA,TRBJ2-1,TRBV19,TRBD1,CASSSLRTGSSYNEQFF,TGTGCCAGTAGTTCTCTCCGGACAGGTAGCTCCTACAATGAGCAGTTCTTC
few,TRBJ2-1,TRBV6-5,TRBD2,CASRDWGGTYNEQFF,TGTGCCAGCAGGGATTGGGGAGGGACCTACAATGAGCAGTTCTTC
NA,TRBJ1-5,TRBV6-6,NA,CASSYDGGGEKPQHF,TGTGCCAGCAGTTACGACGGCGGAGGAGAGAAGCCCCAGCATTTT
few,TRBJ1-2,TRBV30,NA,CAWSATGTYGYTF,TGTGCCTGGAGTGCAACAGGGACCTATGGCTACACCTTC
few,TRBJ1-5,TRBV30,NA,CAWSARGNQPQHF,TGTGCCTGGAGTGCCAGGGGTAATCAGCCCCAGCATTTT
few,TRBJ2-1,TRBV4-2,TRBD2,CASSQGAGGSNNEQFF,TGTGCCAGCAGCCAAGGTGCGGGGGGATCTAACAATGAGCAGTTCTTC
NA,TRBJ1-2,TRBV19,TRBD1,CASSSGTALSYGYTF,TGTGCCAGTAGCTCCGGGACAGCCCTAAGCTATGGCTACACCTTC
NA,TRBJ2-1,TRBV7-6,NA,CASSSQQGNEQFF,TGTGCCAGCAGCTCGCAACAGGGCAATGAGCAGTTCTTC
NA,TRBJ1-3,TRBV7-2,NA,CASSLVSWGGENTIYF,TGTGCCAGCAGCTTAGTAAGCTGGGGAGGTGAAAACACCATATATTTT
few,TRBJ2-2,TRBV9,TRBD1,CASSSEGTGAAGELFF,TGTGCCAGCAGCTCAGAGGGGACAGGGGCCGCCGGGGAGCTGTTTTTT
many,TRBJ2-2,TRBV10-3,TRBD1,CAISERTGSTGELFF,TGTGCCATCAGTGAGAGGACAGGGAGCACCGGGGAGCTGTTTTTT
few,TRBJ2-7,TRBV7-2,NA,CASSFRGPPYEQYF,TGTGCCAGCAGCTTTCGAGGTCCTCCCTACGAGCAGTACTTC
NA,TRBJ1-1,TRBV30,NA,CAWSVRPDLTSNTEAFF,TGTGCCTGGAGTGTACGTCCAGACTTAACCAGTAACACTGAAGCTTTCTTT
few,TRBJ1-4,TRBV6-5,TRBD1,CASTVGQNNEKLFF,TGTGCCAGCACCGTGGGACAGAATAATGAAAAACTGTTTTTT
NA,TRBJ1-1,TRBV7-2,NA,CASSLWGEGEAFF,TGTGCCAGCAGCTTATGGGGCGAAGGTGAAGCTTTCTTT
few,TRBJ2-7,TRBV4-1,TRBD1,CASSQLGTGDKQYF,TGCGCCAGCAGCCAGCTCGGGACAGGGGACAAGCAGTACTTC
few,TRBJ2-5,TRBV18,NA,CASSPAGQETQYF,TGTGCCAGCTCACCAGCGGGGCAAGAGACCCAGTACTTC
many,TRBJ2-1,TRBV29-1,TRBD2,CSVASGGRSEQFF,TGCAGCGTGGCTAGCGGGGGGCGGAGTGAGCAGTTCTTC
many,TRBJ2-4,TRBV5-4,NA,CASSLGGLAKNIQYF,TGTGCCAGCAGCTTGGGGGGCCTCGCCAAAAACATTCAGTACTTC
many,TRBJ2-1,TRBV6-6,TRBD1,CASSYKGANTEQFF,TGTGCCAGCAGTTACAAGGGGGCGAACACTGAGCAGTTCTTC
NA,TRBJ2-1,TRBV7-2,TRBD2,CASSLGLAWDNEQFF,TGTGCCAGCAGCTTAGGACTAGCGTGGGACAATGAGCAGTTCTTC